One T cell receptor (beta chain) is described in this entry. Germline lookup yields CDR1 GTSNPN and CDR2 SVGIG (reference sequence). This CDR3 is 15 amino acids long. This record comes from a study of STAT5B mutations in CD4+ large granular lymphocyte leukemia. Clones were sequenced by immunoSEQ multiplex PCR, and TCRdb holds only the in-frame ones, with some missing. The sample gives about 30,000 clones, about 77% of which show up once; around 2.1% is in the top ten. This clonotype was sampled from a human donor in good health. What was sequenced was CD4+ T cells from blood buffy coats. The gene calls are TRBV30 and TRBJ2-7; D is perhaps TRBD2 (5 bases). The CDR3: CALLSVQEASYEQYF. CDR3 DNA: TGTGCACTACTTTCGGTTCAGGAGGCCTCCTACGAGCAGTACTTC.